Many counts were recorded for the clone carrying this T cell receptor beta chain. Its specificity is not known. This sample is part of a study of T cells in Graves' hyperthyroidism and ophthalmopathy. RNA transcripts yielded amplified TCR beta CDR3 regions. HTBI primers were employed in a first-round RT-PCR of the TCR CDR3. MiXCR, applied by TCRdb to the multiplex PCR reads, yields one record per CDR3 protein. This table has hundreds of thousands of distinct CDR3 sequences, about 14% appearing once. Findings and caveats of the study: A model built on 13 V-J features separated ophthalmopathy from stable hyperthyroidism.

Trimming left V 0 bases short and J 5 bases short, with 13 bases between. CDR3 length: 15 residues. The germline CDR1 and CDR2 sequences are LNHNV and YYDKDF (reference sequence). The gene calls are TRBV15 and TRBJ1-2; perhaps TRBD1 as D (6 bases). The sample was blood. This receptor was taken from a middle-aged woman with Graves' ophthalmopathy. The CDR3 region has the DNA TGTGCCACCAGCAGAGATAAGGGGGGCCAGTATGGCTACACCTTC. It encodes CATSRDKGGQYGYTF.